The entry below describes one T cell receptor (beta chain). The table came from immunoSEQ multiplex PCR; TCRdb's copy has only in-frame clones and leaves some out. This sample has some 250,000 clones; approximately 91% occur once, and the top ten carry 2% to 2.5%. With 5 bases removed from V and 3 bases from J, the gap between germline ends came to 16 bases. The length of the CDR3 is 15 residues. From germline, CDR1 is MDHEN and CDR2 SYDVKM. This specimen comes from a study of blood T cell repertoires in COVID-19. The source is a woman between 40 and 50 years old with acute COVID-19. Specimen: PBMCs or T cells enriched from blood (not recorded which). The chain employs TRBV28 and TRBJ1-2, with D possibly TRBD1 on 5 matching bases. In DNA form, the CDR3 reads TGTGCCAGCAGTACGCCCGCGGGGCGGGACTATGGCTACACCTTC. This gives the protein CASSTPAGRDYGYTF.